The T cell receptor beta chain under discussion was sequenced for a study of T cells in narcolepsy. This clone was found a few times. This table comes from immunoSEQ multiplex PCR, and its TCRdb copy is limited to in-frame clones, with some not included. The sample has under 35,000 clones, around 80% seen once. The source material was memory (CD45RA-) CD4+ T cells from blood. This sequence originates from a human donor in good health.

The CDR3 region has the DNA TGTGCCAGTAACCCCCAGGGTGTCGCTGGGGCCAACGTCCTGACTTTC. This sequence encodes CASNPQGVAGANVLTF. This rearrangement joins TRBV19 to TRBJ2-6; D is perhaps TRBD1 (5 bases). This CDR3 spans 16 amino acids. Trimming pared 7 bases from V and 2 bases from J, leaving 15 bases between. CDR1 LNHDA and CDR2 SQIVND come from the germline V gene (reference sequence).